Presented here are 24 T cell receptor beta chains from one specimen sequenced in a study of T cells expressing NK-cell markers. Reanalyzing the 5' RACE reads, TCRdb keeps one entry per CDR3 protein, without DNA. The repertoire table contains some 150,000 distinct CDR3 sequences. Sequenced material: blood T cells: a sorted CD56 or NKG2C T cell subset, CD4+ or CD8+ T cells, or bulk PBMC T cells (not recorded which). Receptors originate from a woman aged 45-59 years in good health.

This chain connects TRBV24-1 to TRBJ2-1; TCRdb gives TRBD2 as the D gene, but with no DNA this cannot be confirmed. This CDR3 is 17 amino acids long. Germline V gene lookup returns CDR1 KGHDR and CDR2 SFDVKD. CDR3: CATSDPSGMASYNEQFF.

The chain combines TRBV14 with TRBJ2-5. The germline gives CDR1 SGHDN, CDR2 FVKESK. The CDR3 is 14 amino acids. The CDR3 reads CASSQDLEQETQYF.

The chain joins TRBV7-2 to TRBJ1-1; without DNA, the TCRdb call of TRBD1 cannot be checked. The CDR3 has 13 residues. The germline V gene encodes CDR1 SGHTA and CDR2 FQGNSA. The chain's CDR3 is CASSFGWTVEAFF. The full variable domain, with the rest looked up from reference TRBV7-2 and TRBJ1-1, is GAGVSQSPSNKVTEKGKDVELRCDPISGHTALYWYRQSLGQGLEFLIYFQGNSAPDKSGLPSDRFSAERTGGSVSTLTIQRTQQEDSAVYLCASSFGWTVEAFFGQGTRLTVV.

The chain employs TRBV4-2 and TRBJ1-3; TCRdb's D gene call, TRBD1, goes unchecked for lack of DNA. This CDR3 is built from 18 residues. Germline CDR1 LGHNA, CDR2 YNFKEQ. This CDR3 is CASSQWGEQDYSGNTIYF.

The rearrangement links TRBV5-6 to TRBJ2-7; TCRdb calls TRBD1, which cannot be checked without DNA. CDR1 is SGHDT, CDR2 YYEEEE, per germline. The CDR3 runs 16 residues. The CDR3 protein is CASSRTGGEDPYEQYF.

The CDR3 here is CASTGPTVYNEQFF. V and J are TRBV19 and TRBJ2-1. This CDR3 has 14 amino acids. Germline loops: CDR1 LNHDA, CDR2 SQIVND (reference sequence).

This sequence joins TRBV7-9 and TRBJ2-1. CDR1 is SEHNR, CDR2 FQNEAQ, per germline (reference sequence). This CDR3 is 14 amino acids long. CDR3: CAIQSGTTTNEQFF.

The chain employs TRBV4-1 and TRBJ2-2; TCRdb indicates TRBD1, and absent DNA this call remains unverified. The CDR3 sequence is 16 residues long. Germline assignment: CDR1 MGHRA and CDR2 YSYEKL. CDR3 sequence: CASSQGDQTVTGELFF.

The chain employs TRBV7-6 and TRBJ1-5. Germline V CDR1 and CDR2: SGHVS, FNYEAQ. The CDR3 has 13 residues. The CDR3 here is CASSLWSGQPQHF.

The rearrangement uses TRBV6-2 or TRBV6-3 and TRBJ2-3; TCRdb indicates TRBD1, and absent DNA this call remains unverified. CDR1 is MNHEY, CDR2 SVGEGT, per germline. CDR3 length equals 17 residues. The CDR3: CASSYSIQPQGPDTQYF.

This chain links TRBV7-6 with TRBJ2-1; the D call from TCRdb, TRBD1, cannot be confirmed without DNA. The CDR3 spans 20 residues. Germline CDR1 SGHVS, CDR2 FNYEAQ. The CDR3: CASSLAPWGGRGYGYNEQFF.

The V and J genes are TRBV4-1 and TRBJ2-2; TCRdb designates TRBD2, a call that cannot be tested without DNA. This CDR3 spans 14 amino acids. Germline-derived CDR1 and CDR2 are MGHRA and YSYEKL. The CDR3 is CATLAGGSTGELFF.

This sequence joins TRBV7-9 and TRBJ2-7; there is no DNA to check the TCRdb D call of TRBD1. CDR1 is SEHNR, CDR2 FQNEAQ, per germline (reference sequence). This CDR3 comprises 16 residues. CDR3 sequence: CASSLGYGQGSYEQYF. The whole variable domain, remainder taken from reference TRBV7-9 and TRBJ2-7, is DTGVSQNPRHKITKRGQNVTFRCDPISEHNRLYWYRQTLGQGPEFLTYFQNEAQLEKSRLLSDRFSAERPKGSFSTLEIQRTEQGDSAMYLCASSLGYGQGSYEQYFGPGTRLTVT.

The gene calls are TRBV12-3 or TRBV12-4 and TRBJ2-3; the D gene TCRdb calls, TRBD2, cannot be checked with no DNA. The CDR3 loop spans 14 amino acids. The CDR3 is CASSLLAHGDTQYF.

The J gene is TRBJ2-1, the V gene TRBV27; TCRdb returns TRBD2, unconfirmable since there is no DNA. In germline, CDR1 is MNHEY, CDR2 SMNVEV (reference sequence). This CDR3 spans 15 amino acids. CDR3 protein: CASSFGRVVDNEQFF.

The V gene is TRBV6-5, the J gene TRBJ1-1. Per germline, CDR1 MNHEY and CDR2 SVGAGI. The CDR3 totals 13 residues. This chain's CDR3 is CASSQTTYTEAFF.

The genes are TRBV12-3 or TRBV12-4 and TRBJ1-5. The CDR3 sequence is 15 residues long. The CDR3 reads CASSSDVDSNQPQHF.

This chain connects TRBV7-9 to TRBJ2-7. This CDR3 region has 16 residues. Germline CDR1 reads SEHNR; CDR2 reads FQNEAQ (reference sequence). The chain's CDR3 is CASSLAVDSSSYEQYF.

CDR3 sequence: CASSLVGGGGPYEQYF. The V and J genes are TRBV7-2 and TRBJ2-7; the TRBD1 assignment by TCRdb is unverifiable without DNA. Germline V gives CDR1 SGHTA, CDR2 FQGNSA. This CDR3 spans 16 amino acids.

The rearrangement links TRBV20-1 to TRBJ2-2; the D call of TRBD2 rests on TCRdb alone, since no DNA is present to check it. Germline V gene data show CDR1 as DFQATT and CDR2 as SNEGSKA (reference sequence). The CDR3 spans 20 residues. CDR3 sequence: CSARGREASGRAVNTGELFF.

The chain has TRBV4-1 and TRBJ2-1; there is no DNA to check the TCRdb D call of TRBD1. The CDR3 has 16 amino acids. CDR1 MGHRA and CDR2 YSYEKL come from the germline V gene. The CDR3 sequence is CASSQSETGQNNEQFF.

The chain couples TRBV9 to TRBJ1-2; the TCRdb call, TRBD1, lacks DNA for checking. The germline gives CDR1 SGDLS, CDR2 YYNGEE. The CDR3 loop spans 14 amino acids. The CDR3 spells CASSVDVRPGGYTF.

The chain couples TRBV20-1 to TRBJ1-1. This CDR3 contains 15 residues. CDR1 is DFQATT, CDR2 SNEGSKA, per germline (reference sequence). The CDR3 spells CSARARLWMNTEAFF.

This sequence joins TRBV19 and TRBJ2-1; TCRdb reports TRBD1, a call that lacks DNA to check it against. Germline CDR1 reads LNHDA; CDR2 reads SQIVND (reference sequence). This CDR3 is 13 amino acids long. CDR3 loop: CASSIGQVNEQFF. The whole variable domain, remainder taken from reference TRBV19 and TRBJ2-1, is DGGITQSPKYLFRKEGQNVTLSCEQNLNHDAMYWYRQDPGQGLRLIYYSQIVNDFQKGDIAEGYSVSREKKESFPLTVTSAQKNPTAFYLCASSIGQVNEQFFGPGTRLTVL.